Below are 25 T cell receptor beta chains sequenced from a single sample in a study of Ad26.COV2.S vaccination and SARS-CoV-2 variants. The protocol was immunoSEQ multiplex PCR, while the TCRdb copy is restricted to in-frame clones and leaves out a portion. The sample lists fewer than 400,000 clones, about 90% occurring once. The treatment here: about 20 received Ad26.COV2.S at low or high dose, single or two shots; about 5 received placebo; per-sample allocation not given. Samples came from day 63 after the first vaccine or placebo injection. This material consisted of peripheral blood, taken in a trial of Ad26.COV2.S vaccine versus placebo. These receptor sequences come from a person between 18 and 65 years old who received the Ad26.COV2.S COVID-19 vaccine or a placebo.

The chain employs TRBV20-1 and TRBJ1-4, with a tentative D call TRBD1 (5 bases). Between the trimmed V and J ends, which lost 3 bases and 4 bases, there was a span of 12 bases. The CDR3 spans 14 residues. Germline V gives CDR1 DFQATT, CDR2 SNEGSKA (reference sequence). CDR3 DNA: TGCAGTGCTAGTCGGGACGGAATTAATGAAAAACTGTTTTTT. This codes for CSASRDGINEKLFF.

The CDR3 spells CASSLDWADLRQGYNEQFF. The CDR3 nucleotides are TGTGCCAGCAGCTTAGATTGGGCTGACCTCAGACAGGGCTACAATGAGCAGTTCTTC. The rearrangement links TRBV11-2 to TRBJ2-1, with TRBD1 identical over 7 bases. This CDR3 comprises 19 residues. CDR1 and CDR2 (germline): SGHAT, FQNNGV. V lost 0 bases to trimming and J lost 3 bases; unmatched junction nucleotides: 14.

This chain joins TRBV19 and TRBJ1-3; D is unclear. The germline V and J ends were trimmed by 7 bases and 0 bases, with 7 bases remaining between them. Looked up from germline, CDR1 is LNHDA and CDR2 is SQIVND (reference sequence). This CDR3 contains 13 residues. The CDR3 is CASKVDSGNTIYF. The CDR3 region has the DNA TGTGCCAGTAAGGTCGACTCTGGAAACACCATATATTTT.

The genes are TRBV3-1 (or the pseudogene TRBV3-2) and TRBJ2-6; no definite D call. Germline assignment: CDR1 LGHDT and CDR2 YNNKEL (reference sequence). Deletions cut 4 bases from V and 3 bases from J, with 16 bases between. The CDR3 is 17 amino acids. In DNA form, the CDR3 reads TGTGCCAGCAGCCCACAGAACCTAGTAGGTGGGGCCAACGTCCTGACTTTC. It yields the protein CASSPQNLVGGANVLTF.

This chain joins TRBV5-4 and TRBJ1-6, with D tentatively TRBD1 (6 bases). CDR1 and CDR2 (germline): SGHNT, YYREEE (reference sequence). The CDR3 has 15 residues. The V gene lost 3 bases and the J gene lost 8 bases, with 15 bases spanning the gap. The CDR3 reads CASSSGGVVDSPLHF. The CDR3 nucleotides read TGTGCCAGCAGCTCTGGGGGCGTGGTGGATTCACCCCTCCACTTT.

This clone appeared a single time. The genes are TRBV6-2 or TRBV6-3 and TRBJ1-1; possibly TRBD1 for D (5 bases). Germline values: CDR1 MNHEY, CDR2 SVGEGT. Trimming pared 2 bases from V and 7 bases from J, leaving 14 bases between. This CDR3 region has 14 residues. DNA for the CDR3: TGTGCCAGCAGTTACCAGGGCAGCAAGTATGAAGCTTTCTTT. This gives the protein CASSYQGSKYEAFF.

This rearrangement joins TRBV3-1 (or the pseudogene TRBV3-2) to TRBJ1-5; 9 bases are shared with TRBD1. Looked up from germline, CDR1 is LGHDT and CDR2 is YNNKEL (reference sequence). V trimming: 5 bases; J trimming: 4 bases; junction bases outside the gene matches: 3. The CDR3 extends over 14 amino acids. DNA for the CDR3: TGTGCCAGCAGCGGGACAGGGATAAATCAGCCCCAGCATTTT. This codes for CASSGTGINQPQHF.

Concerning this clone: This sample includes further DNA sequences coding for the same CDR3. This sequence joins TRBV18 and TRBJ1-5; the D is unclear. Trimming stripped 3 bases from V and 3 bases from J, with 6 bases between. The CDR3 consists of 13 residues. In germline, CDR1 is KGHSH, CDR2 LQKENI. This CDR3 is CASSPGPNQPQHF. CDR3 sequence (DNA): TGTGCCAGCTCACCGGGCCCCAATCAGCCCCAGCATTTT. Using reference TRBV18 and TRBJ1-5 for the parts outside the CDR3, the full variable domain is NAGVMQNPRHLVRRRGQEARLRCSPMKGHSHVYWYRQLPEEGLKFMVYLQKENIIDESGMPKERFSAEFPKEGPSILRIQQVVRGDSAAYFCASSPGPNQPQHFGDGTRLSIL.

The chain recombines TRBV9 with TRBJ1-6; possibly TRBD1 for D (6 bases). CDR1 is SGDLS, CDR2 YYNGEE, per germline. V dropped 2 bases and J dropped 0 bases, with 18 bases sitting between them. This CDR3 contains 19 residues. CDR3 sequence reads: CASSVNRESVSSYNSPLHF. DNA for the CDR3: TGTGCCAGCAGCGTCAACAGGGAGTCGGTGAGCTCCTATAATTCACCCCTCCACTTT.

The chain is built from TRBV27 and TRBJ2-1; D unresolved. V was shortened by 6 bases and J by 3 bases, with 3 bases between the two germline ends. Germline CDR1 and CDR2: MNHEY and SMNVEV (reference sequence). The CDR3 sequence is 11 residues long. The CDR3 spells CASSVYNEQFF. The CDR3 coding sequence is TGTGCCAGCAGCGTCTACAATGAGCAGTTCTTC.

The chain links TRBV6-2 or TRBV6-3 to TRBJ2-6; D is undetermined. This CDR3 is built from 14 residues. V dropped 6 bases and J dropped 0 bases, with 6 bases sitting between them. CDR1 is MNHEY, CDR2 SVGEGT, per germline. CDR3 sequence (DNA): TGTGCCAGCAGCCTCTACTCTGGGGCCAACGTCCTGACTTTC. It encodes CASSLYSGANVLTF.

This clone appeared a single time. V usage is TRBV12-3 or TRBV12-4 and J usage is TRBJ2-7; D unresolved. V dropped 6 bases and J dropped 6 bases, with 12 bases sitting between them. This CDR3 spans 12 amino acids. In nucleotides, the CDR3 is TGTGCCAGCAGCCCAGATCCCCTCGAGCAGTACTTC. Its protein is CASSPDPLEQYF.

This chain joins TRBV7-9 and TRBJ2-3; tentatively, D is TRBD2 (5 bases). The CDR3 is 14 residues long. With 2 bases removed from V and 4 bases from J, the gap between germline ends came to 10 bases. Germline CDR1 is SEHNR and CDR2 is FQNEAQ (reference sequence). The CDR3 DNA is TGTGCCAGCAGCTTAAGCGACGGGGCAGATACGCAGTATTTT. Amino acids: CASSLSDGADTQYF.

This clone was counted once. The chain recombines TRBV5-1 with TRBJ1-3; no firm D call. The ends were cut back, 2 bases at V and 9 bases at J, with 15 bases in the middle. The CDR3 is 14 residues long. CDR1 is SGHRS and CDR2 is YFSETQ in the germline V gene. The CDR3 reads CASSLGYVEATIYF. CDR3 in DNA: TGCGCCAGCAGCTTAGGTTATGTGGAGGCCACCATATATTTT.

This clone was seen a few times. This chain joins TRBV27 and TRBJ2-1; TRBD2 aligns across 12 bases. Germline CDR1 and CDR2: MNHEY and SMNVEV (reference sequence). Trimming at V came to 8 bases and at J to 8 bases, leaving 4 bases not matched to a gene. This CDR3 contains 13 residues. CDR3 nucleotide sequence: TGTGCCAGCCGACTAGCGGGAGAAGATGAGCAGTTCTTC. Translated, it gives CASRLAGEDEQFF.

This sequence joins TRBV30 and TRBJ1-1; 9 bases are shared with TRBD1. This CDR3 spans 15 amino acids. CDR1 and CDR2 from the germline V gene are GTSNPN and SVGIG (reference sequence). Germline trimming cut 2 bases from V and 1 base from J; bases unmatched to any gene: 5. The CDR3 region is CAWSPQTGGNTEAFF. CDR3 nucleotides: TGTGCCTGGAGTCCGCAGACAGGGGGGAACACTGAAGCTTTCTTT.

V usage is TRBV25-1 and J usage is TRBJ1-1, with unresolved D. This CDR3 spans 17 amino acids. Germline V CDR1 and CDR2: MGHDK, SYGVNS. Trimming removed 5 bases from V and 1 base from J, with 20 bases in between. In DNA form, the CDR3 reads TGTGCCAGCAGTCGAAGTACTTACTACTTGCGGAACACTGAAGCTTTCTTT. Residues: CASSRSTYYLRNTEAFF.

The chain employs TRBV7-9 and TRBJ2-5; D possibly corresponds to TRBD1 (5 bases). CDR1 and CDR2 from the germline V gene are SEHNR and FQNEAQ (reference sequence). With 1 base removed from V and 1 base from J, the gap between germline ends came to 13 bases. This CDR3 spans 16 amino acids. This CDR3 reads CASSLEADILQETQYF. DNA for the CDR3: TGTGCCAGCAGCTTAGAGGCGGACATACTCCAAGAGACCCAGTACTTC.

This chain joins TRBV6-2 or TRBV6-3 and TRBJ1-2; possibly TRBD1 for D (6 bases). V was shortened by 5 bases and J by 0 bases, with 16 bases between the two germline ends. The CDR3 length is 16 residues. Germline lookup yields CDR1 MNHEY and CDR2 SVGEGT. CDR3 loop: CASSDGQSLPNYGYTF. The CDR3, as DNA: TGTGCCAGCAGTGACGGACAGTCTTTACCTAACTATGGCTACACCTTC.

J is TRBJ1-2 and V is TRBV5-4, with D maybe TRBD1 (5 bases). Germline V lookup: CDR1 SGHNT, CDR2 YYREEE (reference sequence). Trimming removed 8 bases from V and 4 bases from J, with 15 bases in between. CDR3 size: 13 residues. Written as DNA, the CDR3 is TGTGCCAGTTCAAGCAGGGACGCCTATGGCTACACCTTC. Translation gives CASSSRDAYGYTF.

This chain joins TRBV10-2 and TRBJ1-3, with D possibly TRBD1 on 5 matching bases. V lost 4 bases and J 0 bases, leaving 10 bases between the germline ends. The germline V gene has CDR1 WSHSY and CDR2 SAAADI. CDR3 length equals 15 residues. In DNA, the CDR3 is TGCGCCAGCAGTGGGAGAGGGGACTCTGGAAACACCATATATTTT. Encoded protein: CASSGRGDSGNTIYF.

V gene TRBV9 combines with J gene TRBJ2-2, with 8 nucleotides matching TRBD1. Germline trimming cut 3 bases from V and 0 bases from J; bases unmatched to any gene: 1. The CDR3 contains 15 residues. Germline V gene data show CDR1 as SGDLS and CDR2 as YYNGEE. The CDR3 sequence is CASSAQGANTGELFF. CDR3 coding DNA: TGTGCCAGCAGCGCACAGGGGGCGAACACCGGGGAGCTGTTTTTT.

The chain links TRBV19 to TRBJ1-2; possible D gene TRBD1, 5 bases. The CDR3 runs 13 residues. Germline CDR1 is LNHDA and CDR2 is SQIVND (reference sequence). V was cut by 6 bases and J by 4 bases, with 12 bases left in between. This CDR3 reads CASRADRSYGYTF. The CDR3, as DNA: TGTGCCAGTAGGGCAGACAGATCCTATGGCTACACCTTC.

Details on this clone: Other nucleotide sequences in the sample specify the same CDR3. The CDR3, as DNA: TGTGCCAGTAGTATAGATGGCTATAGCAATCAGCCCCAGCATTTT. It encodes CASSIDGYSNQPQHF. The chain has TRBV19 and TRBJ1-5; D unresolved. The germline V and J ends were trimmed by 0 bases and 0 bases, with 6 bases remaining between them. The CDR3 spans 15 residues. The germline V gene encodes CDR1 LNHDA and CDR2 SQIVND (reference sequence).

This chain joins TRBV6-2 or TRBV6-3 and TRBJ2-7; TRBD2 is a possible D gene (7 bases). V lost 5 bases and J lost 5, with 19 bases in between. The CDR3 sequence is 15 residues long. Per germline, CDR1 MNHEY and CDR2 SVGEGT. The CDR3 DNA reads TGTGCCAGCAGTCCCCTTCGGGGGGCGCAGGACGAGCAGTACTTC. Translating gives CASSPLRGAQDEQYF.